This entry describes one TCR beta chain. Original processing methods: It was from reference gene primer amplification that nucleated cell counts were estimated. Assay: immunoSEQ multiplex PCR; the TCRdb copy retains only in-frame clones and omits some. That table gives V, J and clone size, and the DNA gave D and trimming. The data contain about 110,000 clones, 87% of them singletons. The V gene's germline CDR1 is MNHNS and CDR2 SASEGT. Trimming removed 1 base from V and 9 bases from J, with 7 bases in between. The CDR3 consists of 12 residues. This sample was taken from a study of blood T cell repertoires in COVID-19. Background on the study: The samples span acute and convalescent COVID-19 from the United States, Italy and Spain. Nucleic acid was either cDNA or gDNA, and it came from T cells, B-cell-depleted T cells, or PBMCs.

The sequencing sample was made of peripheral blood. The source is a human donor in a cohort sampled during active COVID-19. This chain uses TRBV6-1 with TRBJ1-5; D ambiguous. CDR3 nucleotide sequence: TGTGCCAGCAGTGAAGGTTTATCGCCCCAGCATTTT. It encodes CASSEGLSPQHF.